This T cell receptor (beta chain) stems from a study of T-cell memory formation after mild COVID-19. The study's findings and limits: Of the contracting clones, CD4+ ones lay mainly in CM and EM, and CD8+ ones in EMRA.

Using its own MiXCR run on the 5' RACE reads, TCRdb lists one record per CDR3 protein. There are about 430,000 distinct CDR3 sequences in the sample; 24% occur only once, and about 8.7% lies in the top ten. Points on this clonotype: The antigen remains unidentified. The missing conserved phenylalanine or tryptophan at the end of this CDR3 makes a read error likely.

Germline V gene data show CDR1 as SGHVS and CDR2 as FNYEAQ. The CDR3 is 13 amino acids. Trimming left V 6 bases short and J 2 bases short, with 10 bases between. The source material was PBMCs or a T cell subset sorted from them (not recorded which). This sequence was found in an adult woman who had mild COVID-19 (a few samples of this study predate the infection). Cell type and time point are not known. This chain connects TRBV7-6 to TRBJ1-1, with D unclear. DNA of the CDR3: TGTGCCAGCAGTCAGGTCAGAAACACTGAAGCTTTCCTT. It is translated as CASSQVRNTEAFL.